What follows are 20 T cell receptor beta chains derived from one specimen sequenced in a study of metastatic and nonmetastatic thyroid tumors. Treatment of any kind had been given to no patient before thyroid surgery. Using MiXCR, TCRdb reanalyzed the PCR reads. The sample includes about 15,000 clones, more than 20% of them seen just once. The sample was blood. The receptors stem from a male donor with papillary thyroid cancer or a benign thyroid nodule (not recorded which). Some clones in this sample may be carry-over from other donors' samples.

This clone is categorized as medium-sized. The V call is TRBV20-1, the J call TRBJ2-1; 9 nucleotides align to TRBD2. The V gene end was trimmed by 0 bases and the J gene end by 6 bases; junction bases not matched to a gene: 6. CDR3 length: 15 amino acids. Looked up from germline, CDR1 is DFQATT and CDR2 is SNEGSKA (reference sequence). The CDR3 spells CSARDLRGRANEQFF. CDR3 nucleotides: TGCAGTGCTAGAGATCTTCGCGGGAGGGCCAATGAGCAGTTCTTC.

This clone counts as medium-sized. The chain joins TRBV12-3 or TRBV12-4 to TRBJ2-1; possible D gene TRBD2, 5 bases. V lost 3 bases, J lost 6 bases, and 12 bases lay in between. This CDR3 comprises 14 residues. CDR3 nucleotides: TGTGCCAGCAGTTTTAGGGCGGGTACCAATGAGCAGTTCTTC. Protein: CASSFRAGTNEQFF.

This chain joins TRBV5-5 and TRBJ2-7; D is uncertain. V dropped 5 bases and J dropped 3 bases, with 21 bases sitting between them. This CDR3 is built from 16 residues. The V gene's germline CDR1 is SGHKS and CDR2 YYEKEE (reference sequence). CDR3 nucleotides: TGTGCCAGCAGATCTGGTTGGGCAGGTCGGGTCTACGAGCAGTACTTC. Protein sequence: CASRSGWAGRVYEQYF. Looking up the rest from reference TRBV5-5 and TRBJ2-7 gives the full variable domain: DAGVTQSPTHLIKTRGQQVTLRCSPISGHKSVSWYQQVLGQGPQFIFQYYEKEERGRGNFPDRFSARQFPNYSSELNVNALLLGDSALYLCASRSGWAGRVYEQYFGPGTRLTVT.

By its share, this clone is medium-sized. The chain employs TRBV12-3 or TRBV12-4 and TRBJ2-1; TRBD2 might be the D (7 bases). This CDR3 comprises 15 residues. V was cut by 3 bases and J by 4 bases, with 13 bases left in between. CDR3 in DNA: TGTGCCAGCAGTTTCAAGGAGGGGGGGTACAATGAGCAGTTCTTC. It yields the protein CASSFKEGGYNEQFF.

The J gene is TRBJ2-5, the V gene TRBV6-1; the match to TRBD1 covers 9 bases. Germline CDR1 and CDR2: MNHNS and SASEGT. The CDR3 sequence is 16 residues long. V shed 1 base, J shed 8 bases, and the junction held 11 bases outside the gene matches. The CDR3 bases are TGTGCCAGCAGTGAAGTTAGGGACAGGGCTTTTGATACCCAGTACTTC. This translates into CASSEVRDRAFDTQYF.

This clone was picked up many times. The CDR3 nucleotides read TGTGCCAGCAGCCTACTAGCCGGGGAGACCCAGTACTTC. This sequence encodes CASSLLAGETQYF. The chain links TRBV3-1 to TRBJ2-5; D possibly corresponds to TRBD2 (6 bases). The germline V gene encodes CDR1 LGHDT and CDR2 YNNKEL (reference sequence). Trimming removed 4 bases at V and 5 bases at J, with 11 bases between. This CDR3 has 13 amino acids.

The gene calls are TRBV20-1 and TRBJ2-7; 10 bases are shared with TRBD1. J lost 4 bases, V lost 8 bases, and 17 bases had no gene match. Germline V CDR1 and CDR2: DFQATT, SNEGSKA (reference sequence). The CDR3 has 16 amino acids. In DNA, the CDR3 is TGCAGTCCAGCTGGGGAACAGGGGACAGGGGCTTACGAGCAGTACTTC. Translated: CSPAGEQGTGAYEQYF.

This rearrangement joins TRBV10-3 to TRBJ2-7; 7 nucleotides line up with TRBD1. This CDR3 has 19 residues. Germline CDR1 ENHRY, CDR2 SYGVKD. The junction had 16 bases not matched to a gene; V was cut back by 2 bases and J by 0 bases. CDR3 in DNA: TGTGCCATCAGTGAGCCGGGACAGAGAACCCCTTTTACCTCCTACGAGCAGTACTTC. This translates into CAISEPGQRTPFTSYEQYF.

This clone was counted only a few times. This rearrangement joins TRBV6-5 to TRBJ1-2; D gene ambiguous. Germline V gene lookup returns CDR1 MNHEY and CDR2 SVGAGI. Trimming stripped 2 bases from V and 0 bases from J, with 7 bases between. This CDR3 comprises 14 residues. The CDR3 coding sequence is TGTGCCAGCAGTTACGGGAGAGCTAACTATGGCTACACCTTC. Translating it yields CASSYGRANYGYTF.

V is TRBV20-1 and J is TRBJ1-1; no reliable D call. V shed 5 bases and J shed 3 bases, with 10 bases lying between them. The CDR3 length is 12 residues. CDR1 is DFQATT, CDR2 SNEGSKA, per germline (reference sequence). CDR3 coding DNA: TGCAGTGCTCGGGGAGGGTACACTGAAGCTTTCTTT. Amino acids: CSARGGYTEAFF.

The DNA of the CDR3 is TGTGCCAGCAGTTACTCGGAAGGGGGCGACTATGGCTACACCTTC. It codes for CASSYSEGGDYGYTF. V gene TRBV6-2 or TRBV6-3 combines with J gene TRBJ1-2; 7 bases line up with TRBD1. V lost 0 bases, J lost 3 bases, and 4 bases stayed unmatched. The CDR3 covers 15 residues. Germline lookup yields CDR1 MNHEY and CDR2 SVGEGT.

By sample share, this clone is medium-sized. The chain carries TRBV5-1 and TRBJ2-3; 10 bases align to TRBD2. The trim removed 2 bases at V and 2 bases at J, leaving 5 bases unmatched. The germline V gene has CDR1 SGHRS and CDR2 YFSETQ. This CDR3 has 16 amino acids. Written as DNA, the CDR3 is TGCGCCAGCAGCTTAGCCGGGACTAGCGACACAGATACGCAGTATTTT. As protein: CASSLAGTSDTDTQYF.

V and J are TRBV28 and TRBJ2-7; 14 bases line up with TRBD2. Germline V lookup: CDR1 MDHEN, CDR2 SYDVKM. V was clipped by 4 bases and J by 1 base; unmatched bases: 12. This CDR3 has 19 amino acids. The CDR3 loop reads CASSSAGTSGSVKSYEQYF. CDR3 coding DNA: TGTGCCAGCAGTTCCGCCGGGACTAGCGGGAGTGTGAAGTCCTACGAGCAGTACTTC.

Here the CDR3 reads CASTRQGHTEAFF. The CDR3, as DNA: TGTGCCAGCACCCGCCAGGGCCACACTGAAGCTTTCTTT. The rearrangement uses TRBV6-1 and TRBJ1-1; tentative D call: TRBD1 (5 bases). Trimming took off 7 bases at V and 3 bases at J, with 12 bases between the two ends. CDR3 length: 13 amino acids. Per germline, CDR1 MNHNS and CDR2 SASEGT.

This clone was seen many times. The chain combines TRBV7-9 with TRBJ1-1, with unresolved D. The CDR3 runs to 10 residues. Germline CDR1 reads SEHNR; CDR2 reads FQNEAQ (reference sequence). Trimming stripped 5 bases from V and 7 bases from J, with 5 bases between. The CDR3 nucleotides read TGTGCCAGCAGCCGTTATGAAGCTTTCTTT. Translated: CASSRYEAFF.

This clone was seen ten or more times. J is TRBJ2-5 and V is TRBV9; 8 bases are a match to TRBD1. CDR3 length: 15 amino acids. Looked up from germline, CDR1 is SGDLS and CDR2 is YYNGEE. The V gene end was trimmed by 4 bases and the J gene end by 5 bases; junction bases not matched to a gene: 10. The CDR3 coding sequence is TGTGCCAGCAGCCCAGAAGGGCGGGACAGGGAGACCCAGTACTTC. Amino acid sequence: CASSPEGRDRETQYF. Together with reference TRBV9 and TRBJ2-5, the CDR3 gives the full variable domain: DSGVTQTPKHLITATGQRVTLRCSPRSGDLSVYWYQQSLDQGLQFLIQYYNGEERAKGNILERFSAQQFPDLHSELNLSSLELGDSALYFCASSPEGRDRETQYFGPGTRLLVL.

This chain uses TRBV9 with TRBJ2-1, with 9 bases fitting TRBD2. The V gene's germline CDR1 is SGDLS and CDR2 YYNGEE. V trimming: 0 bases; J trimming: 8 bases; junction bases outside the gene matches: 9. This CDR3 is 16 amino acids long. The CDR3 sequence: CASSVAGGVAGDEQFF. CDR3 nucleotide sequence: TGTGCCAGCAGCGTAGCTGGCGGGGTAGCGGGAGATGAGCAGTTCTTC.

Ten or more counts support this clone. J is TRBJ1-1 and V is TRBV5-1; D gene ambiguous. V was trimmed by 2 bases and J by 10 bases, leaving 12 bases between them. Germline loops: CDR1 SGHRS, CDR2 YFSETQ. The CDR3 totals 12 residues. The CDR3 protein is CASSFAGLGAFF. CDR3 nucleotides: TGCGCCAGCAGCTTCGCAGGACTAGGAGCTTTCTTT. The complete variable domain, with remaining parts taken from reference TRBV5-1 and TRBJ1-1, reads KAGVTQTPRYLIKTRGQQVTLSCSPISGHRSVSWYQQTPGQGLQFLFEYFSETQRNKGNFPGRFSGRQFSNSRSEMNVSTLELGDSALYLCASSFAGLGAFFGQGTRLTVV.

Judged by abundance, this clone is medium-sized (0.01 to 0.1%). The chain uses TRBV6-4 and TRBJ2-1; D assignment may be TRBD1 or TRBD2 (5 bases each). V gave up 6 bases and J gave up 0 bases, with 15 bases separating them. CDR1 is MRHNA, CDR2 SNTAGT, per germline. The CDR3 length is 16 residues. CDR3 DNA: TGTGCCAGCAGCCCCCTAGGGACCACCTCCTACAATGAGCAGTTCTTC. Translating it yields CASSPLGTTSYNEQFF.

This clone was found a few times. One end of the junction fails to match germline, which may point to a read error. The V gene is TRBV10-1, the J gene TRBJ2-1, with TRBD2 matching 8 bases. Germline CDR1 reads WNHNN; CDR2 reads SYGVQD (reference sequence). This CDR3 spans 16 amino acids. CDR3 sequence (DNA): TGCGCCAGCAGTGAGTCGGCAGGGGCGGGAGGCAATGAGCAGTCCTTC. Residues: CASSESAGAGGNEQSF.